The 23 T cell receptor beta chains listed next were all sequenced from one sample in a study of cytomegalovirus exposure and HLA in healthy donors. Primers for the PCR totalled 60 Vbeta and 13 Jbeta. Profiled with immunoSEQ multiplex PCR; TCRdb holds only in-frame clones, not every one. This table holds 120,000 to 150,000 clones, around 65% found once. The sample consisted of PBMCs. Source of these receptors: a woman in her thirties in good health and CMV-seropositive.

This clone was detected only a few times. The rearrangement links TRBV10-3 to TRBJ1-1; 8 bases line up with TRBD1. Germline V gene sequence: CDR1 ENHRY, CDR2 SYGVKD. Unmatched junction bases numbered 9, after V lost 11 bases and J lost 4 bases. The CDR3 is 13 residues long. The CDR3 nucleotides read TGTGCCGTCTCCCAGGGGGCCGGCACTGAAGCTTTCTTT. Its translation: CAVSQGAGTEAFF.

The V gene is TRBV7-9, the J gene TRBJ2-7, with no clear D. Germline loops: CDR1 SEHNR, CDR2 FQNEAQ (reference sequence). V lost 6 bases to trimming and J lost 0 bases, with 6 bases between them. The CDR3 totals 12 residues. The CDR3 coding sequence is TGTGCCAGCAGTCTATACTCCTACGAGCAGTACTTC. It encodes CASSLYSYEQYF. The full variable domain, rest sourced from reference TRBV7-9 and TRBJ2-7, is DTGVSQNPRHKITKRGQNVTFRCDPISEHNRLYWYRQTLGQGPEFLTYFQNEAQLEKSRLLSDRFSAERPKGSFSTLEIQRTEQGDSAMYLCASSLYSYEQYFGPGTRLTVT.

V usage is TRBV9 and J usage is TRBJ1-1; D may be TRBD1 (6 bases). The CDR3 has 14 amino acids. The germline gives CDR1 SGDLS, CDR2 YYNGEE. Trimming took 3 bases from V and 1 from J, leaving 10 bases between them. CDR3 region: CASSEGVGNTEAFF. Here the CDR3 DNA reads TGTGCCAGCAGCGAGGGGGTGGGGAACACTGAAGCTTTCTTT.

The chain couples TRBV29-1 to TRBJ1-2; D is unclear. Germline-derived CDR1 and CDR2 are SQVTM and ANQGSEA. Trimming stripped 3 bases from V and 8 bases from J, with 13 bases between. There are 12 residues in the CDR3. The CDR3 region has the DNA TGCAGCGTTGACGCGGCTCGAGGGGGCTACACCTTC. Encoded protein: CSVDAARGGYTF.

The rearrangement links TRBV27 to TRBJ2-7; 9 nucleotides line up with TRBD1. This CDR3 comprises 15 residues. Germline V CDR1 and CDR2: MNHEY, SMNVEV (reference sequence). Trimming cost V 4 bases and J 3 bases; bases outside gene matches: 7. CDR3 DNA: TGTGCCAGCAGTTCAGGGGACAGGGTAGACTACGAGCAGTACTTC. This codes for CASSSGDRVDYEQYF.

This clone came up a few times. The CDR3 region is CASSPRTGGGYTF. CDR3 coding DNA: TGTGCCAGCAGTCCACGGACAGGGGGGGGCTACACCTTC. The chain carries TRBV6-1 and TRBJ1-2, with 10 bases identical to TRBD1. The CDR3 is 13 residues long. V gave up 5 bases and J gave up 8 bases; unmatched junction bases: 5. Per the germline V gene, CDR1 is MNHNS and CDR2 is SASEGT.

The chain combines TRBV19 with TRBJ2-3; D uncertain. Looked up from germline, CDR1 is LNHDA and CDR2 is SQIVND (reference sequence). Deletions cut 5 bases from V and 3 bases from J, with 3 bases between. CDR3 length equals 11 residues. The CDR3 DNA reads TGTGCCAGTAGTCAGACAGATACGCAGTATTTT. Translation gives CASSQTDTQYF.

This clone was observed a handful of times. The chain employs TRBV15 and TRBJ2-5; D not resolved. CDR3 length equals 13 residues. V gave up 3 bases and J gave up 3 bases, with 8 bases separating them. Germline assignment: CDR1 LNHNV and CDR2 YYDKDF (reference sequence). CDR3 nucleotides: TGTGCCACCAGCAGTACGTTAGAAGAGACCCAGTACTTC. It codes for CATSSTLEETQYF.

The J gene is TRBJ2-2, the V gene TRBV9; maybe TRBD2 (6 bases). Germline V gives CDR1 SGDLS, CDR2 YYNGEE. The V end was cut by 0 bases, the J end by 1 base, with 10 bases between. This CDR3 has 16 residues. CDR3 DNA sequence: TGTGCCAGCAGCGTAGCCGGGGGACTGAACACCGGGGAGCTGTTTTTT. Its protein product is CASSVAGGLNTGELFF.

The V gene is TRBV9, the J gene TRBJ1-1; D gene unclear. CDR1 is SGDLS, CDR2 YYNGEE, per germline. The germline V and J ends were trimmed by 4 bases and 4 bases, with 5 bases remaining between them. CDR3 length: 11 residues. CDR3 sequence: CASSPSTEAFF. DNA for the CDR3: TGTGCCAGCAGCCCCTCCACTGAAGCTTTCTTT.

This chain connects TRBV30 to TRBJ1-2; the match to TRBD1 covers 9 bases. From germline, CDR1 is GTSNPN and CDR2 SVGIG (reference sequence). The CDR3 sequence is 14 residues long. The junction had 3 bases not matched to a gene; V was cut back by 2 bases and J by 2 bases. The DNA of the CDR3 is TGTGCCTGGAGTCCCGGGACAGGGAACTATGGCTACACCTTC. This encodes CAWSPGTGNYGYTF.

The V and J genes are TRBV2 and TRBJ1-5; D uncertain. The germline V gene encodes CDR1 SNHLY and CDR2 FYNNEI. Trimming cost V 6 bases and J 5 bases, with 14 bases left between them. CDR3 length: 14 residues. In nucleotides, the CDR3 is TGTGCCAGCAGCCTCCAGGCCCTCGATCAGCCCCAGCATTTT. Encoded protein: CASSLQALDQPQHF.

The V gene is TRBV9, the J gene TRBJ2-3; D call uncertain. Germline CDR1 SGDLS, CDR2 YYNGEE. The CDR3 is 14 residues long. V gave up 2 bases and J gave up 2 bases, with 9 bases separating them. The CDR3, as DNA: TGTGCCAGCAGCGTTGGCATTAACACAGATACGCAGTATTTT. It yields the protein CASSVGINTDTQYF. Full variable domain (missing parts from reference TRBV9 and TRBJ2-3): DSGVTQTPKHLITATGQRVTLRCSPRSGDLSVYWYQQSLDQGLQFLIQYYNGEERAKGNILERFSAQQFPDLHSELNLSSLELGDSALYFCASSVGINTDTQYFGPGTRLTVL.

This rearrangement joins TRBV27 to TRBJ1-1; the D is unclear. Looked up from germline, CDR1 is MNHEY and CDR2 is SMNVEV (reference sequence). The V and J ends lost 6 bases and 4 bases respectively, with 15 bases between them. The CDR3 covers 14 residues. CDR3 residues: CASRGRAPVTEAFF. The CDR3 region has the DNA TGTGCCAGCAGGGGGAGGGCCCCCGTCACTGAAGCTTTCTTT.

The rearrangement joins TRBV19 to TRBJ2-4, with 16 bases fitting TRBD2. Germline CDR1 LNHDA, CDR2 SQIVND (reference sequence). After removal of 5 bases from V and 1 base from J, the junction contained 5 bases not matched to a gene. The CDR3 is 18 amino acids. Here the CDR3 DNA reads TGTGCCAGTAGTCCGGGACTAGCGGGAGGGCTGGCCAAAAACATTCAGTACTTC. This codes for CASSPGLAGGLAKNIQYF.

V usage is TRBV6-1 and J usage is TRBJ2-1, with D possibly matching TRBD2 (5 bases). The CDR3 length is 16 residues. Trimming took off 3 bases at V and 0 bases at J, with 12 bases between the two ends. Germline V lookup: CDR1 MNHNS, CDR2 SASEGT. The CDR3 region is CASSDLLAGSYNEQFF. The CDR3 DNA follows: TGTGCCAGCAGTGATTTGCTAGCTGGCTCCTACAATGAGCAGTTCTTC.

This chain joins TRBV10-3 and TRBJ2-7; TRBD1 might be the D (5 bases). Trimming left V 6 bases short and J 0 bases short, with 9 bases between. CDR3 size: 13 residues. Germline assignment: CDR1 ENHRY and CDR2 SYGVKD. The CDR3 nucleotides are TGTGCCATCAGAGGGGCAGGCTCCTACGAGCAGTACTTC. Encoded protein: CAIRGAGSYEQYF.

The CDR3 sequence: CASSLLLAGLQETQYF. CDR3 DNA sequence: TGTGCCAGCAGCTTATTGCTAGCGGGCCTCCAAGAGACCCAGTACTTC. The gene calls are TRBV7-9 and TRBJ2-5, with 8 bases aligning to TRBD2. CDR1 SEHNR and CDR2 FQNEAQ come from the germline V gene (reference sequence). This CDR3 has 16 amino acids. With 2 bases clipped from V and 1 base from J, the junction kept 6 bases outside the gene matches.

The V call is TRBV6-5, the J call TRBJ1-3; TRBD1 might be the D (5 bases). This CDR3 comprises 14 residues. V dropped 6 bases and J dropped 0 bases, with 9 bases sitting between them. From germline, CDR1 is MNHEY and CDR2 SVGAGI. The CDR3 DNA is TGTGCCAGCAGGGACACCCACTCTGGAAACACCATATATTTT. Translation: CASRDTHSGNTIYF.

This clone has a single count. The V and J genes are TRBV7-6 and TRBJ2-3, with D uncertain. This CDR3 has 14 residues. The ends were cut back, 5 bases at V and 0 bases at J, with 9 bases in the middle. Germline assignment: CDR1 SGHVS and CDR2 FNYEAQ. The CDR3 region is CASSVGVSTDTQYF. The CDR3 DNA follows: TGTGCCAGCAGCGTCGGAGTTAGCACAGATACGCAGTATTTT. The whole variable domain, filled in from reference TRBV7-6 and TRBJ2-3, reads GAGVSQSPRYKVTKRGQDVALRCDPISGHVSLYWYRQALGQGPEFLTYFNYEAQQDKSGLPNDRFSAERPEGSISTLTIQRTEQRDSAMYRCASSVGVSTDTQYFGPGTRLTVL.

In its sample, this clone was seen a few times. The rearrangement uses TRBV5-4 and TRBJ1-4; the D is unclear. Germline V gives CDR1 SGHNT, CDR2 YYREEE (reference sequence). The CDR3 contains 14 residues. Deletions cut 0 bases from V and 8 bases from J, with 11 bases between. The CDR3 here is CASSLGGSGEKLFF. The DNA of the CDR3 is TGTGCCAGCAGCTTGGGAGGCTCGGGGGAAAAACTGTTTTTT.

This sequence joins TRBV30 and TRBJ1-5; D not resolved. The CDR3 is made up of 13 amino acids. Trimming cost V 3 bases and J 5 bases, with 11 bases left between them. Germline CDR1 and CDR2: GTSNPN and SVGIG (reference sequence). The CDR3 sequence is CAWSPSGDQPQHF. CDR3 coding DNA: TGTGCCTGGAGCCCCTCCGGGGATCAGCCCCAGCATTTT.

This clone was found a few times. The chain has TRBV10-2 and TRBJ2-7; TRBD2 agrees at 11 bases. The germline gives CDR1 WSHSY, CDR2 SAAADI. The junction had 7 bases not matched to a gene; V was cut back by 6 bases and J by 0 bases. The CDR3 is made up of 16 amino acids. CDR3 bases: TGCGCCAGCAGCGCCGGGACTAGCGGTTTCTCCTACGAGCAGTACTTC. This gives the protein CASSAGTSGFSYEQYF.